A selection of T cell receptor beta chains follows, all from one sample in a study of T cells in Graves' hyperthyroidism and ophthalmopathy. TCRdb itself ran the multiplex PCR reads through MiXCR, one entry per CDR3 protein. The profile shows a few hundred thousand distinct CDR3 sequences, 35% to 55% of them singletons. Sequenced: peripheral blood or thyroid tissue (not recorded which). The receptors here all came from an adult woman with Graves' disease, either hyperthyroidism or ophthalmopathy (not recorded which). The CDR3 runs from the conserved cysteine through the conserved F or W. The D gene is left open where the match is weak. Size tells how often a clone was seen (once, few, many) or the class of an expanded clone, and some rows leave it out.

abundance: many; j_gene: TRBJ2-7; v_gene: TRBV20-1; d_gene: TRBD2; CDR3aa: CSAKLAGYEQYF; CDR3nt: TGCAGTGCGAAACTAGCGGGCTACGAGCAGTACTTC
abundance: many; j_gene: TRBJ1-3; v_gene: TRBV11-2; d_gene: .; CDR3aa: CASSYTGTLGNTIYF; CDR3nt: TGTGCCAGCAGCTATACCGGGACACTTGGAAACACCATATATTTT
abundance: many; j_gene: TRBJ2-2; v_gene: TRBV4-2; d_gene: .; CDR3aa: CASSQASLGGTGELFF; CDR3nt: TGTGCCAGCAGCCAAGCTAGCCTGGGGGGAACCGGGGAGCTGTTTTTT
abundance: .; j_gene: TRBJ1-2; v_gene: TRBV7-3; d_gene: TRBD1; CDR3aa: CASSPEGASYTF; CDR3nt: TGTGCCAGCAGCCCCGAGGGGGCCAGCTACACCTTC
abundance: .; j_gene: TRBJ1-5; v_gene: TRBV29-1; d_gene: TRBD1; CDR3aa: CSVVQGFGNQPQHF; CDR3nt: TGCAGCGTCGTACAGGGGTTTGGCAATCAGCCCCAGCATTTT
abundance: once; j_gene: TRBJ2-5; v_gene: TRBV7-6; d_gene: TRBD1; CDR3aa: CASSLAGEDRGETQYF; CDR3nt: TGTGCCAGCAGCTTAGCCGGGGAGGACAGGGGCGAGACCCAGTACTTC
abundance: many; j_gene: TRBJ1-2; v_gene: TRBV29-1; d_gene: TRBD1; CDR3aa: CSVERDRAGGYTF; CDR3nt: TGCAGCGTTGAAAGGGACAGGGCGGGCGGCTACACCTTC
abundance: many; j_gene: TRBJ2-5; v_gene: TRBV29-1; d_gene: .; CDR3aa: CSVRRYQETQYF; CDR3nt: TGCAGCGTTCGCAGGTACCAAGAGACCCAGTACTTC
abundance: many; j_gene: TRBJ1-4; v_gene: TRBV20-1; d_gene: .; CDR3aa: CSAASGGDREKLFF; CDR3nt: TGCAGTGCCGCCTCCGGCGGGGATCGTGAAAAACTGTTTTTT
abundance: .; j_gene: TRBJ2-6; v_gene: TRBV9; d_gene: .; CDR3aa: CASSVEPRSGANVLTF; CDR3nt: TGTGCCAGCAGCGTAGAACCGAGATCTGGGGCCAACGTCCTGACTTTC
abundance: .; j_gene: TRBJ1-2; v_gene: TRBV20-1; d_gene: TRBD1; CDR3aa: CSAIPRGRGYTF; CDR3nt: TGCAGTGCTATCCCCAGGGGGCGAGGCTACACCTTC
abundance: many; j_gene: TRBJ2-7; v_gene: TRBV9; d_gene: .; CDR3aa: CASSVALVPYEQYF; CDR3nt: TGTGCCAGCAGCGTAGCTTTGGTCCCCTACGAGCAGTACTTC
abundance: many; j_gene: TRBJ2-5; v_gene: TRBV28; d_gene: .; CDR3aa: CASSVSLGETQYF; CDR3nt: TGTGCCAGCAGTGTGTCCTTGGGAGAGACCCAGTACTTC
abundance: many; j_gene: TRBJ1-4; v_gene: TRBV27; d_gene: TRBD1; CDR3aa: CASSAHRGEKLFF; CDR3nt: TGTGCCAGCAGTGCTCACAGGGGCGAAAAACTGTTTTTT
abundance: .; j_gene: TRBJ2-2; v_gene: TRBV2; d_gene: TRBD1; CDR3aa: CASRDRGIGELFF; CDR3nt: TGTGCCAGCAGGGACAGGGGCATCGGGGAGCTGTTTTTT
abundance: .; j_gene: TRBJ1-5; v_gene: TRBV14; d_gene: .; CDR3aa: CASSQVGVAQPQHF; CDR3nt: TGTGCCAGCAGCCAAGTCGGGGTAGCTCAGCCCCAGCATTTT
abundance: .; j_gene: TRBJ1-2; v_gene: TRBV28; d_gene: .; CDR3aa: CASRYASIYGYTF; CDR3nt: TGTGCCAGCAGATATGCCTCTATCTATGGCTACACCTTC
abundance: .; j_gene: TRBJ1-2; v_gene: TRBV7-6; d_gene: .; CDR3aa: CASSYRLAGDVANYGYTF; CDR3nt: TGTGCCAGCAGCTATCGCCTAGCGGGAGACGTAGCTAACTATGGCTACACCTTC
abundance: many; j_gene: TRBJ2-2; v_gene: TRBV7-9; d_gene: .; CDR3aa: CASTLMAGELFF; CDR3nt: TGTGCCAGCACCTTAATGGCCGGGGAGCTGTTTTTT
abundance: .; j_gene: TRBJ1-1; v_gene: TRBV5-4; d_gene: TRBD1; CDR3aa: CASSSLQGMNTEAFF; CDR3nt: TGTGCCAGCAGCTCTCTACAGGGGATGAACACTGAAGCTTTCTTT
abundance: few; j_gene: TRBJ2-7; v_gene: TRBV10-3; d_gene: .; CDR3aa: CAIRASAYEQYF; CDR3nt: TGTGCCATCAGGGCTAGCGCCTATGAGCAGTACTTC
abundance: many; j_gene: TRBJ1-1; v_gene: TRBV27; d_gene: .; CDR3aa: CASSLYRDGEAFF; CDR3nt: TGTGCCAGCAGTTTATACAGGGATGGTGAAGCTTTCTTT
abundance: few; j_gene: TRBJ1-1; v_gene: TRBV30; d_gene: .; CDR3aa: CAWTRTVRMNTEAFF; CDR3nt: TGTGCCTGGACCAGGACAGTTCGAATGAACACTGAAGCTTTCTTT
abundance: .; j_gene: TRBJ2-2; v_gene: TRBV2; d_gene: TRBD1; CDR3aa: CASSLQGASNTGELFF; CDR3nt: TGTGCCAGCAGCCTACAGGGGGCCTCGAACACCGGGGAGCTGTTTTTT
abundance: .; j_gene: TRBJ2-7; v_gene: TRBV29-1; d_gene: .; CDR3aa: CSVGNSYEQYF; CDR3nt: TGCAGCGTGGGGAACTCCTACGAGCAGTACTTC
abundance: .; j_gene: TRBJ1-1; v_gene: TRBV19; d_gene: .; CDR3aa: CASTFGGIYRVNTEAFF; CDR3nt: TGTGCCAGTACATTCGGCGGCATTTACAGGGTGAACACTGAAGCTTTCTTT
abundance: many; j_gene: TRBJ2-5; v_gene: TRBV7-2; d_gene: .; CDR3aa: CASSSPWRGRETQYF; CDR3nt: TGTGCCAGCAGCTCCCCCTGGAGGGGGAGGGAGACCCAGTACTTC
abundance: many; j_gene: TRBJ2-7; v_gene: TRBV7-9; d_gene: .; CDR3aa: CASSPGWRSSYEQYF; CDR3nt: TGTGCCAGCAGCCCCGGTTGGAGGAGCTCCTACGAGCAGTACTTC
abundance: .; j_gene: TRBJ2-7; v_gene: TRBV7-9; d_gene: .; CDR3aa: CASSLLVGEGYEQYF; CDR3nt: TGCGCCAGCAGCCTGTTAGTGGGAGAGGGCTACGAGCAGTACTTC
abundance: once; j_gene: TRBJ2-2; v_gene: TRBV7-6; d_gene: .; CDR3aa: CASSARGSTGELFF; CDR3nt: TGTGCCAGCAGTGCCCGGGGTAGCACCGGGGAGCTGTTTTTT
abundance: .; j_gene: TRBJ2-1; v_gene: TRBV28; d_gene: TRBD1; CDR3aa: CASSSLDRVLDEQFF; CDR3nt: TGTGCCAGCAGTTCCTTGGACAGGGTTCTGGATGAGCAGTTCTTC
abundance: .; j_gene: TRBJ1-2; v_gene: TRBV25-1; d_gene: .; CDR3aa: CASSEYGFDGYTF; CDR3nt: TGTGCCAGCAGTGAATATGGCTTTGATGGCTACACCTTC
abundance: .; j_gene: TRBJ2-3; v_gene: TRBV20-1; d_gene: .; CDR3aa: CSASPMMAGSTDTQYF; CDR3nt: TGCAGTGCTTCCCCCATGATGGCGGGGAGCACAGATACGCAGTATTTT